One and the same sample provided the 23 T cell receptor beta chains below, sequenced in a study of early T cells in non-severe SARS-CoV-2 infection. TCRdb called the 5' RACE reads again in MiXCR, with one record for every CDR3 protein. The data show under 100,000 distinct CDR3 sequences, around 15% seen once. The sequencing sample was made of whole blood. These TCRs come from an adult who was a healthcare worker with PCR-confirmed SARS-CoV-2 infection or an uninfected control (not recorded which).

In DNA form, the CDR3 reads TGTGCCAGCAGTTTACTCCGGGACGAGCAGTACTTC. Encoded protein: CASSLLRDEQYF. V usage is TRBV12-3 or TRBV12-4 and J usage is TRBJ2-7, with D unresolved. Trimming removed 2 bases from V and 5 bases from J, with 7 bases in between. The CDR3 has 12 amino acids.

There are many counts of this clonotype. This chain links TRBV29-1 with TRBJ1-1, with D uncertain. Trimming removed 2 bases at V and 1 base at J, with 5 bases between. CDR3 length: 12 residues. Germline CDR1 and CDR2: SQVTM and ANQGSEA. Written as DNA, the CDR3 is TGCAGCGTTGAACGTCAGAACACTGAAGCTTTCTTT. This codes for CSVERQNTEAFF.

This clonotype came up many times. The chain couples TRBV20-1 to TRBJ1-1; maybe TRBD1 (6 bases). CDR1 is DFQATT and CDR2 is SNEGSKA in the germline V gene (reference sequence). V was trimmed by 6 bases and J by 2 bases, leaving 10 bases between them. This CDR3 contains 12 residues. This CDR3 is CSASGTNTEAFF. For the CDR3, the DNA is TGCAGTGCAAGCGGGACAAACACTGAAGCTTTCTTT.

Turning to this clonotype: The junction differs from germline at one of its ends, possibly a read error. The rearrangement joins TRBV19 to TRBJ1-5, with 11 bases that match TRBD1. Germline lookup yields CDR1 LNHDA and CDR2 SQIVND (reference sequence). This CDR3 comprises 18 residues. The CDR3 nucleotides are TGTGTCAGTAGTACGGAACGGGACAGGGGGATGAGCAATCAGCCCCAGCATTTT. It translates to CVSSTERDRGMSNQPQHF. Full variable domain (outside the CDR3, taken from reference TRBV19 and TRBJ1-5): DGGITQSPKYLFRKEGQNVTLSCEQNLNHDAMYWYRQDPGQGLRLIYYSQIVNDFQKGDIAEGYSVSREKKESFPLTVTSAQKNPTAFYLCVSSTERDRGMSNQPQHFGDGTRLSIL.

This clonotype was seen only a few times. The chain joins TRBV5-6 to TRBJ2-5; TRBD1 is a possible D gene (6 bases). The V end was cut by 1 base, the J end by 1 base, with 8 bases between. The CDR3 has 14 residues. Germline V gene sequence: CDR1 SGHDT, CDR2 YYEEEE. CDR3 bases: TGTGCCAGCAGCTTGAGGGACATCCAAGAGACCCAGTACTTC. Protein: CASSLRDIQETQYF.

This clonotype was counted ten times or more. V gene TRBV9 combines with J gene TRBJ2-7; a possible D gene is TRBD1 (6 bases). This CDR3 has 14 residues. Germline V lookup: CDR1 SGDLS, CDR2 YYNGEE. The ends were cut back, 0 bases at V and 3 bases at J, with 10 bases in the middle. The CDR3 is CASSVAAGDYEQYF. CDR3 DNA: TGTGCCAGCAGCGTAGCGGCAGGGGACTACGAGCAGTACTTC.

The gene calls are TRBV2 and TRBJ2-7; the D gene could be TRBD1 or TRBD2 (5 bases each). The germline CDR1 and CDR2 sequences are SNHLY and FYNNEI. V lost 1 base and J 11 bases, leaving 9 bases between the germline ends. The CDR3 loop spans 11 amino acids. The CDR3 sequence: CASSEVGTEYF. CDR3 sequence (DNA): TGTGCCAGCAGTGAAGTCGGGACGGAGTACTTC.

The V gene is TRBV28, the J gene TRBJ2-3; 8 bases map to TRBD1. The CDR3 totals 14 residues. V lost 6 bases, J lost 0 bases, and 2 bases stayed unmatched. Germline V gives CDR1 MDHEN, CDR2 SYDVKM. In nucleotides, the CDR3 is TGTGCCAGCAGGGACAGGGCTAGCACAGATACGCAGTATTTT. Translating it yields CASRDRASTDTQYF.

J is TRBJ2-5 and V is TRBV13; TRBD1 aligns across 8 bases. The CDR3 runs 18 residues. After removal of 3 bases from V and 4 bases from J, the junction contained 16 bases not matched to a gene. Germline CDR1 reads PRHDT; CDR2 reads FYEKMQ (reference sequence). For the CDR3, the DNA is TGTGCCAGCAGCTTCCGTTCGACAGGGGCTGTGTTTGGAGAGACCCAGTACTTC. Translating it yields CASSFRSTGAVFGETQYF.

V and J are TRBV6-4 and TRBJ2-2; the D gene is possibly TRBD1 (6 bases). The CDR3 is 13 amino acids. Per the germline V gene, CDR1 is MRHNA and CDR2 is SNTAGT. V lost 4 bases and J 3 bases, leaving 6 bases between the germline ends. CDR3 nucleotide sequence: TGTGCCAGCAGTGCAGGGGACACCGGGGAGCTGTTTTTT. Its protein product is CASSAGDTGELFF.

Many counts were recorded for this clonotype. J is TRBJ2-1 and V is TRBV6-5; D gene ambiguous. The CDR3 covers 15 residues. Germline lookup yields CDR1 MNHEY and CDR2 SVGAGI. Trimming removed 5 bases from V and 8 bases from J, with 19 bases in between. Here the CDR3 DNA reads TGTGCCAGCAGTCTTAGGCAGACCGATCCCTATGAGCAGTTCTTC. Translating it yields CASSLRQTDPYEQFF.

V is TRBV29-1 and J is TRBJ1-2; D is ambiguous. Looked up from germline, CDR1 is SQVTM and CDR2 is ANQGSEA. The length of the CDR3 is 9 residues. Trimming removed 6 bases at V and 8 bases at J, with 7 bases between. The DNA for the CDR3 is TGCAGCGTATCGGACGGCTACACCTTC. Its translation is CSVSDGYTF.

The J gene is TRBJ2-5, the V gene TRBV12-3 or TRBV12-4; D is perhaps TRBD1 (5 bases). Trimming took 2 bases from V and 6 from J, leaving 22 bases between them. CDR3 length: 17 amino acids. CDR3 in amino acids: CASSLRQGIPSSKTQYF. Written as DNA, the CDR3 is TGTGCCAGCAGTTTAAGGCAGGGCATTCCCTCATCGAAGACCCAGTACTTC.

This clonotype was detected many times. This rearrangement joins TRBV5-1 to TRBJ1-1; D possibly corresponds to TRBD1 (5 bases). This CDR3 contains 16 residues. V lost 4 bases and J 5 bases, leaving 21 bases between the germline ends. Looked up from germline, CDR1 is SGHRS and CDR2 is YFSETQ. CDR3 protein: CASSPGQRGSITEAFF. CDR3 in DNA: TGCGCCAGCAGCCCAGGACAAAGGGGCTCAATAACTGAAGCTTTCTTT. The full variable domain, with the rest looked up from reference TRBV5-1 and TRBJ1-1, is KAGVTQTPRYLIKTRGQQVTLSCSPISGHRSVSWYQQTPGQGLQFLFEYFSETQRNKGNFPGRFSGRQFSNSRSEMNVSTLELGDSALYLCASSPGQRGSITEAFFGQGTRLTVV.

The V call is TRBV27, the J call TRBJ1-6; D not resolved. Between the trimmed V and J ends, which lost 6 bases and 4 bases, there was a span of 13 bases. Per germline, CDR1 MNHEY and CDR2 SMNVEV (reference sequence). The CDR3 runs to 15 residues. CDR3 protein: CASRRLREYNSPLHF. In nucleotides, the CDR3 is TGTGCCAGCAGGCGCCTCCGGGAGTATAATTCACCCCTCCACTTT.

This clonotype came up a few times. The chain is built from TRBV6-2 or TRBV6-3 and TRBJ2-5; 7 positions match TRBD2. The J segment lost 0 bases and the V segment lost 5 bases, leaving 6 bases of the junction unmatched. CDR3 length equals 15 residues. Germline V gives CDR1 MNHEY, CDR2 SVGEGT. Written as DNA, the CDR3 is TGTGCCAGCAGTCCTCTCGGACTAGACCAAGAGACCCAGTACTTC. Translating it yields CASSPLGLDQETQYF.

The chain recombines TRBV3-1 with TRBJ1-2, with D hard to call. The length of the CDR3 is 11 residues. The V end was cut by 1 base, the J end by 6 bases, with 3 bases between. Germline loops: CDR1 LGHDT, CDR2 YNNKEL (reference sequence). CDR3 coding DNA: TGTGCCAGCAGCCAAGCAGATGGCTACACCTTC. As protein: CASSQADGYTF.

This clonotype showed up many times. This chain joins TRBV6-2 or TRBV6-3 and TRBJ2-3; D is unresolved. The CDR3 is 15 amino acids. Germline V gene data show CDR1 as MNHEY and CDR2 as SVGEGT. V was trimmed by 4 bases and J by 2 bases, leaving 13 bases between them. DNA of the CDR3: TGTGCCAGCAGTTGGTTGGGGTCCTACACAGATACGCAGTATTTT. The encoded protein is CASSWLGSYTDTQYF.

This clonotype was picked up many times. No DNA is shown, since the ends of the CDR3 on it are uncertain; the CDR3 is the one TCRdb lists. The CDR3: CSVGAGTGKGGLIF. The chain has TRBV29-1 and TRBJ1-1; the DNA was not used to check the table's D call, TRBD1. The CDR3 adds up to 14 amino acids, both ends counted. Germline assignment: CDR1 SQVTM and CDR2 ANQGSEA.

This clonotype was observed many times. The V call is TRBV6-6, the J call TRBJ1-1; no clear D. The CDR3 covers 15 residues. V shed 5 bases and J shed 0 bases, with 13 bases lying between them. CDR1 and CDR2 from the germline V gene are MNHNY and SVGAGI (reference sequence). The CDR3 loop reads CASSQRATMNTEAFF. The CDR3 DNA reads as TGTGCCAGCAGTCAAAGGGCGACGATGAACACTGAAGCTTTCTTT.

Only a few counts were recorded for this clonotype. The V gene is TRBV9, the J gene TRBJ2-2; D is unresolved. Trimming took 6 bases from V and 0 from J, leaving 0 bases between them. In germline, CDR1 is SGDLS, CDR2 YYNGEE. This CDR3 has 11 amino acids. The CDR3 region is CASTNTGELFF. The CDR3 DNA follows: TGTGCCAGCACGAACACCGGGGAGCTGTTTTTT.

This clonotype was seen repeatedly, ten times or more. CDR3 DNA sequence: TGTGCCAGCTCACCACCGACAGGGAGAACCGGGGAGCTGTTTTTT. This sequence encodes CASSPPTGRTGELFF. This chain links TRBV18 with TRBJ2-2; 7 bases match TRBD1. V lost 0 bases, J lost 5 bases, and 3 bases stayed unmatched. Germline CDR1 is KGHSH and CDR2 is LQKENI. The CDR3 has 15 residues.

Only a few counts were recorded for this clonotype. CDR3 region: CSVVPGLASEQYF. CDR3 bases: TGCAGCGTCGTTCCGGGACTAGCGTCTGAGCAGTACTTC. V and J are TRBV29-1 and TRBJ2-7, with TRBD2 matching over 10 bases. The V gene's germline CDR1 is SQVTM and CDR2 ANQGSEA. This CDR3 is 13 amino acids long. The J segment lost 7 bases and the V segment lost 6 bases, leaving 9 bases of the junction unmatched.